A selection of T cell receptor beta chains follows, all from one sample in a study of cytomegalovirus exposure and HLA in healthy donors. Generated by immunoSEQ multiplex PCR, the TCRdb table keeps only in-frame clones and is missing some. The sample comprises over 200,000 clones, 82% of which are singletons, and more than 5% rests with the top ten. The sequencing input was PBMCs. The receptors originated from a middle-aged woman in good health and CMV-seropositive. Each CDR3 is given with its conserved first and last residue. The D gene is left open where the match is weak. Not every row has a clone size; where given, it reads once, few, many or a size class.

clone_size	j_call	d_call	v_call	cdr3_aa	cdr3_nt
NA	TRBJ1-2	NA	TRBV6-5	CASSYAVGQVYGYTF	TGTGCCAGCAGTTACGCGGTGGGGCAGGTCTATGGCTACACCTTC
NA	TRBJ1-2	TRBD1	TRBV2	CASSDLTGGNYGYTF	TGTGCCAGCAGTGACCTTACAGGGGGTAACTATGGCTACACCTTC
NA	TRBJ2-7	TRBD1	TRBV4-2	CASSQDSGTGGGFDHEQYF	TGTGCCAGCAGCCAAGATTCCGGGACAGGGGGTGGATTCGATCACGAGCAGTACTTC
NA	TRBJ1-3	NA	TRBV27	CASPQGGNTIYF	TGTGCCAGCCCCCAGGGTGGAAACACCATATATTTT
NA	TRBJ1-1	NA	TRBV5-1	CASSLDLTAYEAFF	TGCGCCAGCAGCTTGGACCTGACAGCCTATGAAGCTTTCTTT
NA	TRBJ1-1	NA	TRBV11-2	CASSQRWPGMDTEAFF	TGTGCCAGCAGCCAAAGATGGCCAGGGATGGACACTGAAGCTTTCTTT
NA	TRBJ2-5	NA	TRBV27	CASSSGGRETQYF	TGTGCCAGCAGTTCCGGAGGCAGGGAGACCCAGTACTTC
NA	TRBJ2-1	NA	TRBV5-6	CASSFRGQPRSYNEQFF	TGTGCCAGCAGCTTTCGAGGACAGCCACGCTCCTACAATGAGCAGTTCTTC
NA	TRBJ2-1	TRBD2	TRBV7-2	CASSLAGASGMANEQFF	TGTGCCAGCAGCTTAGCGGGGGCTAGCGGGATGGCGAATGAGCAGTTCTTC
NA	TRBJ1-6	TRBD1	TRBV6-6	CASTLIQGDSPLHF	TGTGCCAGCACCCTAATACAGGGGGATTCACCCCTCCACTTT
NA	TRBJ2-5	TRBD1	TRBV7-7	CASSPRDRGQTQYF	TGTGCTAGCAGCCCCCGGGACAGGGGTCAGACCCAGTACTTC
NA	TRBJ2-1	NA	TRBV19	CASSIWYREGEQFF	TGTGCCAGTAGTATTTGGTACAGGGAAGGAGAGCAGTTCTTC
NA	TRBJ2-1	NA	TRBV14	CASSQGLRAGNNEQFF	TGTGCCAGCAGCCAAGGCCTCCGGGCGGGGAACAATGAGCAGTTCTTC
NA	TRBJ2-5	NA	TRBV30	CAWSVPGQQETQYF	TGTGCCTGGAGTGTACCTGGACAGCAAGAGACCCAGTACTTC
NA	TRBJ2-5	TRBD2	TRBV7-2	CASSFNAPGLGGETQYF	TGTGCCAGCAGCTTCAATGCACCGGGACTAGGGGGGGAGACCCAGTACTTC
NA	TRBJ2-2	TRBD2	TRBV19	CASSIEAGRNTGELFF	TGTGCCAGTAGTATTGAAGCGGGAAGGAACACCGGGGAGCTGTTTTTT
NA	TRBJ2-5	NA	TRBV28	CASSPAETQYF	TGTGCCAGCAGCCCAGCGGAGACCCAGTACTTC
NA	TRBJ2-3	NA	TRBV7-9	CASSLNGGPDTQYF	TGTGCCAGCAGCTTAAATGGAGGGCCAGATACGCAGTATTTT
NA	TRBJ2-1	NA	TRBV14	CASSLGSDNEQFF	TGTGCCAGCAGCCTTGGGAGTGACAATGAGCAGTTCTTC
NA	TRBJ1-2	NA	TRBV5-8	CASSFKGLGGYTF	TGTGCCAGCAGCTTCAAGGGGCTTGGCGGCTACACCTTC
NA	TRBJ1-2	TRBD1	TRBV9	CASSPRTGYGYTF	TGTGCCAGCAGCCCTCGGACAGGGTATGGCTACACCTTC
NA	TRBJ2-3	TRBD1	TRBV7-9	CASSSNRGWDTQYF	TGTGCCAGCAGCTCAAACAGGGGATGGGATACGCAGTATTTT
NA	TRBJ1-1	NA	TRBV9	CASSVAPGGTEAFF	TGTGCCAGCAGCGTAGCACCCGGGGGCACTGAAGCTTTCTTT
NA	TRBJ2-1	NA	TRBV25-1	CASSEYTGFGGGYNEQFF	TGTGCCAGCAGTGAATACACTGGATTCGGAGGAGGTTACAATGAGCAGTTCTTC
NA	TRBJ2-5	TRBD1	TRBV6-5	CATGQGRTQYF	TGTGCCACGGGACAGGGGAGGACCCAGTACTTC
few	TRBJ2-1	NA	TRBV30	CAWSLAGYSYNEQFF	TGTGCCTGGAGCCTTGCGGGCTACTCCTACAATGAGCAGTTCTTC
NA	TRBJ1-6	TRBD1	TRBV4-2	CASSQRTGQGGPLHF	TGTGCCAGCAGCCAACGGACGGGACAGGGAGGACCCCTCCACTTT
NA	TRBJ2-2	TRBD2	TRBV15	CATSRDPAGESGELFF	TGTGCCACCAGCAGAGATCCAGCGGGAGAGTCCGGGGAGCTGTTTTTT
NA	TRBJ2-5	TRBD1	TRBV18	CASSPPADRVGRETQYF	TGTGCCAGCTCACCACCGGCGGACAGGGTGGGACGAGAGACCCAGTACTTC
once	TRBJ2-1	TRBD2	TRBV7-9	CASSSSGRTYNEQFF	TGTGCCAGCAGCTCTAGCGGGAGGACCTACAATGAGCAGTTCTTC
once	TRBJ2-7	NA	TRBV4-2	CASSQDPGSVGEQYF	TGTGCCAGCAGCCAGGACCCGGGGAGCGTGGGCGAGCAGTACTTC
NA	TRBJ2-1	NA	TRBV7-2	CASSVGREYNEQFF	TGTGCCAGCAGCGTAGGAAGGGAGTACAATGAGCAGTTCTTC
NA	TRBJ1-1	TRBD1	TRBV11-2	CASSLERGGAGTEAFF	TGTGCCAGCAGCTTAGAACGAGGGGGCGCGGGCACTGAAGCTTTCTTT
NA	TRBJ2-2	NA	TRBV7-2	CASSFRILAPGELFF	TGTGCCAGCAGCTTCCGGATACTAGCTCCCGGGGAGCTGTTTTTT
NA	TRBJ2-3	TRBD2	TRBV18	CASSPWSGGALEQYF	TGTGCCAGCTCACCTTGGAGCGGGGGGGCCTTGGAGCAGTATTTT
NA	TRBJ2-3	TRBD2	TRBV29-1	CSVRTAGTSGKYF	TGCAGCGTCCGTACCGCGGGGACTAGCGGGAAGTATTTT
NA	TRBJ1-5	NA	TRBV4-3	CASSQARTAHQPQHF	TGCGCCAGCAGCCAAGCCCGGACAGCCCATCAGCCCCAGCATTTT
NA	TRBJ2-3	TRBD2	TRBV7-9	CASSLAHRTSF	TGTGCCAGCAGCTTAGCGCACCGGACTAGTTTT
NA	TRBJ2-4	TRBD1	TRBV20-1	CSAGQGDIQYF	TGCAGTGCTGGACAGGGGGACATTCAGTACTTC
NA	TRBJ2-1	TRBD1	TRBV7-2	CASSLGQGNYNEQFF	TGTGCCAGCAGCTTAGGACAGGGGAACTACAATGAGCAGTTCTTC
NA	TRBJ2-5	NA	TRBV2	CASSVGRGQETQYF	TGTGCCAGCAGTGTGGGAAGGGGTCAAGAGACCCAGTACTTC
NA	TRBJ1-5	TRBD1	TRBV6-6	CASSRTGGGQPQHF	TGTGCCAGCAGCCGAACAGGGGGAGGGCAGCCCCAGCATTTT
NA	TRBJ1-5	NA	TRBV21-1	CASSVEGVWGNQPQHF	TGTGCCAGCAGCGTTGAGGGGGTATGGGGCAATCAGCCCCAGCATTTT
NA	TRBJ1-5	NA	TRBV7-9	CSSSSINQPQHF	TGTTCCAGCAGCTCAATTAATCAGCCCCAGCATTTT
NA	TRBJ2-4	TRBD1	TRBV5-1	CASSSQGAIAKNIQYF	TGCGCCAGCAGCTCACAGGGGGCGATAGCCAAAAACATTCAGTACTTC
NA	TRBJ2-7	TRBD2	TRBV2	CASSEVAGGVEQYF	TGTGCCAGCAGTGAAGTAGCGGGGGGTGTAGAGCAGTACTTC
NA	TRBJ1-1	NA	TRBV30	CAWRGGATGNTEAFF	TGTGCCTGGAGGGGAGGAGCGACCGGGAACACTGAAGCTTTCTTT
NA	TRBJ1-1	NA	TRBV11-3	CASSLLTGSALEAFF	TGTGCCAGCAGCTTACTAACAGGGAGCGCTCTTGAAGCTTTCTTT
NA	TRBJ1-2	NA	TRBV9	CASSVGPGGREDGYTF	TGTGCCAGCAGCGTAGGCCCCGGGGGGAGGGAGGATGGCTACACCTTC
NA	TRBJ2-1	TRBD1	TRBV7-3	CASSLWGTGSYNEQFF	TGTGCCAGCAGCTTATGGGGGACAGGGAGCTACAATGAGCAGTTCTTC
NA	TRBJ2-3	NA	TRBV6-1	CASRVEYSTDTQYF	TGTGCCAGCAGGGTAGAGTATAGCACAGATACGCAGTATTTT
NA	TRBJ1-4	NA	TRBV7-2	CASSPQNRNEKLFF	TGTGCCAGCAGCCCCCAGAACAGGAATGAAAAACTGTTTTTT
NA	TRBJ2-3	NA	TRBV4-2	CASSQDRGRDTQYF	TGTGCCAGCAGCCAAGATAGGGGCCGGGATACGCAGTATTTT
NA	TRBJ2-1	TRBD2	TRBV9	CASTGTSGVNEQFF	TGTGCCAGCACCGGGACTAGCGGGGTAAATGAGCAGTTCTTC
NA	TRBJ2-2	TRBD1	TRBV4-1	CASKGNPGQLTGELFF	TGCGCCAGCAAGGGAAATCCGGGACAGCTTACCGGGGAGCTGTTTTTT
NA	TRBJ2-7	NA	TRBV13	CASSTGTLYEQYF	TGTGCCAGCAGCACCGGGACTCTCTACGAGCAGTACTTC
few	TRBJ2-5	TRBD1	TRBV27	CASRTGDETQYF	TGTGCCAGCCGGACAGGGGATGAGACCCAGTACTTC
NA	TRBJ1-1	NA	TRBV18	CASSLQWNTEAFF	TGTGCCAGCTCACTCCAGTGGAACACTGAAGCTTTCTTT
NA	TRBJ2-5	TRBD1	TRBV5-4	CASSQTGAGEETQYF	TGTGCCAGCAGCCAAACAGGGGCTGGAGAAGAGACCCAGTACTTC